This T cell receptor beta chain appears in the sequencing data of a study of blood T cell repertoires in COVID-19. Study-level background: Samples representing acute and convalescent COVID-19 were sourced from the United States, Italy and Spain. T cells, B-cell-depleted T cells, or PBMCs provided the cDNA or gDNA that served as material.

The V end lost 5 bases, the J end lost 4 bases, and 11 bases lay between the germline ends. This CDR3 is 13 amino acids long. In the study's own analysis: Estimation of nucleated cell counts was performed using reference gene primer amplification. The method was immunoSEQ multiplex PCR; TCRdb's version includes in-frame clones alone and lacks a portion of them. That table supplies the V and J calls and clone size; D and trimming were determined from the DNA. This table holds 95,000 to 150,000 clones, 74% found once. Input material: peripheral blood. The TCR originated in a man in his 60s with acute or convalescent COVID-19. The chain is built from TRBV12-3 or TRBV12-4 and TRBJ1-1; D is possibly TRBD1 (5 bases). CDR3 sequence: CASSPVRGTEAFF. CDR3 DNA: TGTGCCAGCAGTCCTGTAAGGGGCACTGAAGCTTTCTTT.